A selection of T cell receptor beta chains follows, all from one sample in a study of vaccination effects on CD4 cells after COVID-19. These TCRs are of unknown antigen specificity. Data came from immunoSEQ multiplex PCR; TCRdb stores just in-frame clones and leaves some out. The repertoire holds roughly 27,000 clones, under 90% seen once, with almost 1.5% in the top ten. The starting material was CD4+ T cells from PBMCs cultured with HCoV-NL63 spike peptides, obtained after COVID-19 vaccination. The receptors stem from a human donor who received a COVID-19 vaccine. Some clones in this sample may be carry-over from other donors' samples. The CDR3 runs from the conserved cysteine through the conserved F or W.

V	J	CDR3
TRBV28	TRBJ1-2	CASSSDMGYTF
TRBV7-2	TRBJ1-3	CASSPPGQAYGNTIYF
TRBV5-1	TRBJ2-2	CASSLRSAGELFF
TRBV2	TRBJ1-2	CASRGTTNYGYTF
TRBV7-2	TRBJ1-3	CASSFLGRGPSGNTIYF
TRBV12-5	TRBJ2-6	CASGASGANVLTF
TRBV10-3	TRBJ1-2	CATRLDSLYGYTF
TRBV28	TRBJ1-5	CASSEVSGAVPVRNQPQHF
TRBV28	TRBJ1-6	CASRKGHRDNSPLHF
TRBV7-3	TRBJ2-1	CASSQTSGTYNEQFF
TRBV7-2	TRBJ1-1	CASSFDRVNTEAFF
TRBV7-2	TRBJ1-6	CASSFLRFTGGEQNSPLHF
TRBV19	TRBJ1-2	CASTLSMHFNYGYTF
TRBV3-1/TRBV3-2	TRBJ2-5	CASTRPLTSGGQETQYF
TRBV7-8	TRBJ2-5	CASSLNQGAQETQYF
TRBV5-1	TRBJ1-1	CASSPLGLNTEAFF
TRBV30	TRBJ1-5	CAWSVTPRAQHF
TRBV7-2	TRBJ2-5	CASSPRVTETQYF
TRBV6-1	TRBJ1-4	CASSESHGTTNEKLFF
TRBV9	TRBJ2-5	CASSVGGGGNQETQYF
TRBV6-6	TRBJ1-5	CASSSGMNQPQHF
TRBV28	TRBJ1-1	CASRLVNRGTEAFF
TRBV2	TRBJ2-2	CASSGEGARTGELFF
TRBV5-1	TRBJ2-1	CASSPQAWEEQFF
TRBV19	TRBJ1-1	CASSMGRGRDTEAFF
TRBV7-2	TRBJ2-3	CASSPDRVSDTQYF
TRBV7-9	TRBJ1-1	CASSLPRGYMNTEAFF
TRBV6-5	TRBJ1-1	CASSYSWTVNTEAFF
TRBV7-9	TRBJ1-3	CASSSNLSGNTIYF
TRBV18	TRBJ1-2	CASSPEHLWEGGHGYTF
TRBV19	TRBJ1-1	CASSLDRSMNTEAFF
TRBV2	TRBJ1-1	CASTKMGGTEAFF
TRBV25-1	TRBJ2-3	CASSRGDTDTQYF
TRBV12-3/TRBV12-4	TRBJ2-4	CASRTGLGIQYF
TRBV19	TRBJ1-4	CASSIRQATNEKLFF
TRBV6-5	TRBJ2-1	CASTGQLLYNEQFF
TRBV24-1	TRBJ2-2	CATRHGGASGELFF
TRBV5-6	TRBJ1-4	CASSLGGATNEKLFF
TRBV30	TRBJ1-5	CAWSVGGVASNQPQHF
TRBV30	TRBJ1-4	CAWSVTGRNEKLFF
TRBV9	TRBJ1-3	CASSAQQGGSGNTIYF
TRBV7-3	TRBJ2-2	CASSLHGEGAWELFF